The sequence of this TCR beta chain was determined in a study of blood T cells in healthy people across ages. Overall study context: With template switching, about one barcoded beta molecule was captured per two T cells. Study results and caveats: The recorded TCR beta diversity per million T cells decreased in a roughly linear manner with age.

Together with a sample-barcoded 5' primer, a J-beta primer mix was included in a second PCR lasting roughly 6 to 12 cycles. With 12 random nucleotides, a template-switch adaptor tagged each individual cDNA molecule. TCRdb reprocessed the 5' RACE reads with MiXCR, giving one entry per CDR3 protein. The sample carries about 1.8 million distinct CDR3 sequences, around 50% recorded once. The ends lost 5 bases at V and 8 bases at J; junction bases unmatched: 8. This CDR3 contains 13 residues. To note about this clonotype: Its antigen is undetermined.

Each individual donor underwent a draw of around 9.8 milliliters of peripheral blood. This TCR was recovered from a woman in her thirties or forties in good health. The chain uses TRBV12-3 or TRBV12-4 and TRBJ1-2, with 7 bases aligning to TRBD1. Sequenced: blood. The CDR3 here is CASSPTGESGYTF. The CDR3 nucleotides read TGTGCCAGCAGTCCCACAGGGGAGAGCGGCTACACCTTC.